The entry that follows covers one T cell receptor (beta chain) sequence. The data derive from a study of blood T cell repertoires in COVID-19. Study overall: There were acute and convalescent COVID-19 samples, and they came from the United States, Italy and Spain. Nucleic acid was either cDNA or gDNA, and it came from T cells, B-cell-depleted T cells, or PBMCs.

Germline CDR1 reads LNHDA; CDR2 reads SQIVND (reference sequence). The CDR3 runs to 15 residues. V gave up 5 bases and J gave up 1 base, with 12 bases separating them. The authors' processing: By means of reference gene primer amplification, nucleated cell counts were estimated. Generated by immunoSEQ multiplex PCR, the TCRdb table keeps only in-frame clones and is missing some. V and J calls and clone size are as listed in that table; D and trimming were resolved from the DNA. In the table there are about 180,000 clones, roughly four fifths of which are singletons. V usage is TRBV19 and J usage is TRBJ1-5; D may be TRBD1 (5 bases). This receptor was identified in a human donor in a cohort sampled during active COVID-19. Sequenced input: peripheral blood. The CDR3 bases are TGTGCCAGTAGTCCCCTGGGGGGAAGCAATCAGCCCCAGCATTTT. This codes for CASSPLGGSNQPQHF.